The next 2 T cell receptor beta chains were all read from a single sample in a study of T cell changes during pregnancy in multiple sclerosis. Using immunoSEQ multiplex PCR, the repertoire was profiled, and TCRdb retains in-frame clones only, with some absent. The sample lists fewer than 110,000 clones, 92% occurring once. Sequenced material: peripheral blood, taken in the third trimester of pregnancy. Receptors originate from a female donor in good health, enrolled as a control in a pregnancy study.

V usage is TRBV5-6 and J usage is TRBJ2-7, with D tentatively TRBD1 (5 bases). Deletions cut 1 base from V and 3 bases from J, with 14 bases between. Germline-derived CDR1 and CDR2 are SGHDT and YYEEEE. This CDR3 is built from 15 residues. CDR3 bases: TGTGCCAGCAGCTTGACAGGTGCAGCTGGCTACGAGCAGTACTTC. This sequence encodes CASSLTGAAGYEQYF.

The chain recombines TRBV18 with TRBJ2-7; 7 bases map to TRBD1. This CDR3 has 15 residues. V dropped 6 bases and J dropped 1; count of bases not matched to a gene: 9. Germline V gene lookup returns CDR1 KGHSH and CDR2 LQKENI. The CDR3 sequence: CASSLTGDRSYEQYF. CDR3 coding DNA: TGTGCCAGCTCGCTTACAGGGGATCGGTCCTACGAGCAGTACTTC.